This TCR beta chain was documented in a study of cytotoxic CD8 clonotypes in ibrutinib-treated CLL (dated by TCRdb to the early 2020s). In terms of the full investigation: The cohort was composed of some twelve relapsed/refractory and approximately 14 treatment-naive patients; IGHV unmutated status was identified in some 17 patients. Patients were still on ibrutinib when every remission and progressive disease sample was collected. Cryopreserved peripheral blood mononuclear cells were collected at three points: before therapy, at response, and at either sustained remission or disease progression. Responses were partial in roughly 24 patients and complete in 2; after median about 70 months follow-up, some 15 stayed in remission and approximately 12 progressed. Longitudinal samples were obtainable from about 30% of the 86 participants in the trial. Response samples were taken after a median of roughly eleven months on treatment, ranging from 6 to 36 months. An average of roughly 270,000 productive templates and 80,000 to 100,000 productive rearrangements was obtained per sample.

Results and caveats for the whole study, not just this receptor: Sampling times were not matched between patients in sustained remission and patients whose disease was progressing, and lymph node repertoires were not examined. Baseline clonality exceeded that of age-matched healthy donors and correlated strongly with circulating CD8+ T-cell counts. Public clonotypes were found to be uncommon and were observed to contract or remain stable during treatment; the increase in clonality was shown to reflect expansion of private clonotypes at ibrutinib response. Clonality increased at ibrutinib response, stayed stable in sustained remission, and fell back toward baseline at progression.

CDR3 length: 13 amino acids, cysteine to phenylalanine. The entry retains the CDR3 DNA only, 39 bases that are in frame from base 1. Via the germline V gene (reference sequence), CDR1 is LNHDA and CDR2 SQIVND. V is cut by 1 base and J by 5 bases, and the space between the germline ends is 5 bases. This specimen's time point label, per the study, means: approximately twelve months on ibrutinib. For TCR beta library preparation, roughly 2.1 micrograms of genomic DNA were isolated from cryopreserved PBMCs. Longitudinal blood samples from CLL patients receiving ibrutinib monotherapy were subjected to high-throughput TCR beta sequencing. Patients were enrolled in a phase 2 open-label single-center ibrutinib monotherapy trial. The goal of deep resolution MiSeq sequencing was a depth between 1 in 1 million and 1 in 200,000 T cells, and coverage averaged 10x per clonotype. The immunoSEQ hsTCRB Kit was used to generate TCR beta libraries. The source study handled its data this way. ImmunoSEQ Data Assistant and ImmunoSEQ Analyzer were used for data analysis, and V, D and J genes were assigned according to IMGT definitions. Clonality, which ranges from 0 to 1, was calculated as one minus the normalized Shannon entropy of productive rearrangement frequencies. Only overrepresented clonotypes making up at least 0.05% of the repertoire of each patient were included in the public clonotype analysis. Repertoires from more than ten age-matched healthy donors in immuneACCESS were used as clonality controls. TCRdb re-hosts the immuneACCESS table, in-frame sequences only. Its copies lack some clones; in the studies checked, an unresolved V gene accounts for under half of them, and the cause for the rest is not known. V and J calls and clone size are given by that table; D and trimming were obtained from the DNA. The sample table records some 200,000 clones; just under 80% of these occur just once. About an eighth of the sample is in the top ten clones.

To note about this clone: Its binding antigen is unknown. No much larger clone exists at a distance of one base, and base qualities are not known.

The receptor chain draws on TRBV19 and TRBJ2-2; matching of 5 bases hints at TRBD2 as the D gene. This receptor was taken from a human donor with chronic lymphocytic leukemia. The source material was PBMCs, sampled after 12 months of ibrutinib treatment. The nucleotide sequence reads TGTGCCAGTAGTATAGGGAGGACCGGGGAGCTGTTTTTT. The encoded protein is CASSIGRTGELFF.